The rows below give T cell receptor beta chains drawn from one sample of a study of T-cell reconstitution after alpha-beta-depleted transplantation in children. TCRdb analysed the PCR reads with MiXCR anew, one entry per CDR3 protein. The sample shows around 580,000 distinct CDR3 sequences, 20% to 25% of them seen only once. The specimen comprised PBMCs, mostly from graft donor cells, sampled 360 days after TCRalphabeta/CD19-depleted stem cell transplant. These receptors were taken from a boy in the first two years of life who had a stem cell transplant for acute myeloid leukemia, so the T cells may come from the graft donor. CDR3s include the opening cysteine and the closing phenylalanine or tryptophan. For some rows the clone size is stated as once, few or many, or as a class when expanded; others skip it.

TRBJ2-1	.	TRBV27	CASSKDRGYNEQFF
TRBJ1-4	few	TRBV12-3/TRBV12-4	CASMTGAATNEKLFF
TRBJ2-2	few	TRBV20-1	CSAEAGAFANTGELFF
TRBJ1-1	few	TRBV7-2	CASSPNSGTEAFF
TRBJ2-3	few	TRBV20-1	CSAGDRYTDTQYF
TRBJ2-7	few	TRBV12-3/TRBV12-4	CASTRDISYEQYF
TRBJ2-1	many	TRBV20-1	CSARAGGRTYNEQFF
TRBJ2-1	few	TRBV29-1	CSVVPRRKEEQFF
TRBJ2-1	.	TRBV20-1	CSARDPGQGTEQFF
TRBJ2-3	many	TRBV24-1	CATSDSFTDRDFSQYF
TRBJ1-2	few	TRBV29-1	CSVEKDTYGYTF
TRBJ2-5	many	TRBV6-1	CASSDRDRGPFIQETQYF
TRBJ2-2	many	TRBV12-3/TRBV12-4	CASRIAGGRTGELFF
TRBJ2-1	.	TRBV4-1	CASSPNPYNEQFF
TRBJ1-1	few	TRBV6-5	CASSFGQSNTEAFF
TRBJ2-3	.	TRBV5-5	CASSFLTSGADTQYF
TRBJ2-5	.	TRBV20-1	CSAATLDQETQYF
TRBJ1-5	.	TRBV7-2	CASSFYQVNQPQHF
TRBJ2-5	.	TRBV5-6	CASSLGLDAETQYF
TRBJ2-2	many	TRBV20-1	CSARDTRLATVDGELFF
TRBJ1-4	many	TRBV25-1	CASSASGGTGVLFF
TRBJ2-3	.	TRBV12-3/TRBV12-4	CASSFLRLAGGPVVTDTQYF
TRBJ2-4	few	TRBV20-1	CSPRGIQEGPNIQYF
TRBJ1-1	.	TRBV6-5	CASSYPPGVVVEAFF
TRBJ1-1	many	TRBV29-1	CSEAVATEAFF
TRBJ2-1	.	TRBV24-1	CATSVGALSYNEQFF
TRBJ1-3	few	TRBV4-3	CASSQDWGQTGNTIYF
TRBJ1-2	few	TRBV20-1	CSAGQTQGGGYTF
TRBJ2-1	.	TRBV20-1	CSAGSGGPSYNEQFF
TRBJ1-1	.	TRBV6-1	CASRGAVRRAEAFF
TRBJ2-5	many	TRBV29-1	CSVGDSGAETQYF
TRBJ1-1	.	TRBV5-1	CASSLGQATMNTEAFF
TRBJ2-4	.	TRBV4-3	CASSQDEGTAKNIQYF
TRBJ1-5	.	TRBV7-2	CASSPRLGQNQPQHF
TRBJ1-3	many	TRBV10-3	CATTADSGNTIYF
TRBJ1-2	.	TRBV5-1	CASSLWAENYGYTF
TRBJ1-2	.	TRBV7-9	CASSSPRRSETNYGYTF
TRBJ2-7	.	TRBV6-2/TRBV6-3	CASSYPGHGYEQYF
TRBJ2-5	.	TRBV10-3	CAISASGGEETQYF
TRBJ2-1	.	TRBV19	CASSIGTGWDEQFF
TRBJ2-3	many	TRBV5-1	CASTFGGPTDTQYF
TRBJ2-3	.	TRBV9	CASSVGHSTDTQYF
TRBJ2-5	.	TRBV6-1	CASTGRHQETQYF
TRBJ2-2	.	TRBV2	CASRDGLNTGELFF
TRBJ2-5	few	TRBV12-3/TRBV12-4	CASSFDQAGETQYF
TRBJ2-1	.	TRBV3-1	CASSQDTIPNEQFF
TRBJ1-2	.	TRBV28	CASSLPYDGYYGYTF
TRBJ2-1	many	TRBV20-1	CSAHTDDNEQFF
TRBJ2-7	.	TRBV12-3/TRBV12-4	CASSSILTYEQYF
TRBJ1-5	.	TRBV20-1	CSAREWGRGHQPQHF
TRBJ2-1	.	TRBV18	CASSPAHYNEQFF
TRBJ2-3	once	TRBV6-1	CASRDGTASTDTQYF
TRBJ1-2	many	TRBV29-1	CSVEKTGVEGYTF
TRBJ2-3	many	TRBV12-3/TRBV12-4	CASSGTTSTDTQYF
TRBJ1-2	.	TRBV15	CATSRSGQLAYNYGYTF
TRBJ2-3	many	TRBV4-2	CASSPGVVERGRRDTQYF
TRBJ1-1	many	TRBV29-1	CSVHGRVSFPNTEAFF
TRBJ2-1	.	TRBV4-3	CASSQPGGRDEQFF
TRBJ2-5	many	TRBV24-1	CATADGGQGQETQYF
TRBJ1-1	many	TRBV20-1	CSARDLREKNTEAFF